Sequencing of this T cell receptor beta chain was carried out in a study of shared clonotypes between healthy human individuals. With V trimmed by 2 bases and J by 4 bases, 5 bases remained unmatched. CDR3 length: 17 amino acids. The germline V gene has CDR1 MRHNA and CDR2 SNTAGT. Sorted-subset replicate PCRs used roughly 210 ng of genomic DNA. This amount corresponded to some 30,000 T cell genomes. The data were produced by immunoSEQ multiplex PCR, yet TCRdb's version contains in-frame clones alone and is incomplete. This sample has roughly 2.5 million clones, with around 90% found just once. Sequenced input: naive CD4+ T cells sorted from blood. Specified subset: CD45RA+ positively selected. The sequence was collected from a man younger than 30 in good health. The chain links TRBV6-4 to TRBJ2-7, with 16 nucleotides matching TRBD2. The CDR3 coding sequence is TGTGCCAGCAGTGACCCGGGGACTAGCGGGGGGGTTTACGAGCAGTACTTC. This codes for CASSDPGTSGGVYEQYF.